This TCR beta chain comes out of a study of OX40 agonist ivuxolimab in advanced cancers. Study-level information: Every 2 weeks, patients received ivuxolimab intravenously, dosed at 0.01 to 10 mg/kg.

CDR1 SEHNR and CDR2 FQNEAQ come from the germline V gene (reference sequence). The CDR3 has 15 residues. V dropped 4 bases and J dropped 7; count of bases not matched to a gene: 6. Using immunoSEQ multiplex PCR, the repertoire was profiled, and TCRdb retains in-frame clones only, with some absent. The sample yields about 34,000 clones, roughly 80% seen once. Study-wide points: Clonal expansion was seen in CD4+ and CD8+ blood T cells by week 6 at 0.1 to 3.0 mg/kg.

In regard to this clone: Its matching antigen is unknown.

This clonotype was sampled from an adult with an advanced solid tumor such as melanoma, head and neck, liver or kidney cancer. The sample in question was CD4+ or CD8+ T cells sorted from blood, obtained in a trial of the OX40 agonist ivuxolimab. This chain links TRBV7-9 with TRBJ2-1; 11 nucleotides line up with TRBD2. CDR3 DNA sequence: TGTGCCAGCAGCTCTCCTAGCGGGGGGAGGAATGAGCAGTTCTTC. It specifies CASSSPSGGRNEQFF. The full variable domain, in which reference TRBV7-9 and TRBJ2-1 provide the parts outside the CDR3, is DTGVSQNPRHKITKRGQNVTFRCDPISEHNRLYWYRQTLGQGPEFLTYFQNEAQLEKSRLLSDRFSAERPKGSFSTLEIQRTEQGDSAMYLCASSSPSGGRNEQFFGPGTRLTVL.